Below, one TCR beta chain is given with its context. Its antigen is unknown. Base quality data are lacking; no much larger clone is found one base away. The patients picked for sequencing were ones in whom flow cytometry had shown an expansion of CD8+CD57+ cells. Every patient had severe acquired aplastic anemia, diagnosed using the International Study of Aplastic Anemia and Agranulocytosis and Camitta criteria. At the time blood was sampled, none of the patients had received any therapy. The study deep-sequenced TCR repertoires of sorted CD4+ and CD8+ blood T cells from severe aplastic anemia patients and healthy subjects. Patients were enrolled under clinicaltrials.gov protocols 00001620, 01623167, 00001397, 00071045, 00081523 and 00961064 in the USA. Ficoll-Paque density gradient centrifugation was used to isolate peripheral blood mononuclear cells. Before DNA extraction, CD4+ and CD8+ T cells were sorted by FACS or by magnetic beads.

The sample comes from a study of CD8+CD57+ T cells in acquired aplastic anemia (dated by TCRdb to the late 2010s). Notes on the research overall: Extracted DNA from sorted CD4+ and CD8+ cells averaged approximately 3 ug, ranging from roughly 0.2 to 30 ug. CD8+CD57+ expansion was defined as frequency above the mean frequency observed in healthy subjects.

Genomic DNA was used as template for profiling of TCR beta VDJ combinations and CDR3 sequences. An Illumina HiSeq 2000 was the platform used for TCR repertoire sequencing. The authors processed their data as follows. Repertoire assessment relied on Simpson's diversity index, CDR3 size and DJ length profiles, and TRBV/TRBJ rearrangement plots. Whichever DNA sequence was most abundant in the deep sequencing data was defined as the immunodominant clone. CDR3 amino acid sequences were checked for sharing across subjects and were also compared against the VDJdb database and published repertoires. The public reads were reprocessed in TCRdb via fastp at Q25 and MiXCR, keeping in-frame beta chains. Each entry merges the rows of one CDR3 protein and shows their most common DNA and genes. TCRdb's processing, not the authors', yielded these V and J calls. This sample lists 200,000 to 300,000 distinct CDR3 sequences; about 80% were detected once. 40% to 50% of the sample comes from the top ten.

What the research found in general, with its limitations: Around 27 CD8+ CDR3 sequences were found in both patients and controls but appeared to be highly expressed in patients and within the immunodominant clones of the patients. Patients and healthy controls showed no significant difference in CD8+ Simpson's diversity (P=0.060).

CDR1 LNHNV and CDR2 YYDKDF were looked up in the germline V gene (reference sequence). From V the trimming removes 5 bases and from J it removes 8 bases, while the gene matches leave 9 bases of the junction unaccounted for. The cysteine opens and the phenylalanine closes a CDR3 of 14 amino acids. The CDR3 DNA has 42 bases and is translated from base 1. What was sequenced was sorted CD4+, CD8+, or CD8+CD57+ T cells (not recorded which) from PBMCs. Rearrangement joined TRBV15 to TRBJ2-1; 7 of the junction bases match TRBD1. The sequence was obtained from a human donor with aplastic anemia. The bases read TGTGCCACCAGCGTAGGGGGCGCGAACGATGAGCAGTTCTTC. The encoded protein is CATSVGGANDEQFF.